The source of this TCR beta chain is a study of shared clonotypes between healthy human individuals. Looking at the study overall: Aged between 18 and 49, the donors were a couple of women and three men. Study conclusions and caveats: Generation probabilities of non-shared clonotypes were lower (relative to those shared by all four donors).

The CDR3 spans 12 residues. Deletions cut 5 bases from V and 8 bases from J, with 12 bases between. Germline V lookup: CDR1 LNHDA, CDR2 SQIVND (reference sequence). As regards this clone: Antigen specificity is unknown.

Genomic DNA from each subset was divided evenly over several immunoSEQ plates. How the authors handled the data: Because ImmunoSEQ provided only junction sequences with no quality scores, the filtering differed. The method was immunoSEQ multiplex PCR; TCRdb's version includes in-frame clones alone and lacks a portion of them. D and trimming were read from the DNA, whereas the V and J calls and clone size are those reported in that table. Found here are under 2,500,000 clones, almost 96% of them singletons; the top ten hold less than 0.15%. The chain employs TRBV19 and TRBJ1-2; D gene uncertain. The sequenced material came from naive CD4+ T cells sorted from blood. Indicated subset: CD45RA+ positively selected. The sequence was collected from a man younger than 30 in good health. The DNA of the CDR3 is TGTGCCAGTAGTCGTCACGAGTACGGCTACACCTTC. It is translated as CASSRHEYGYTF.